This paragraph reports one T cell receptor (beta chain). Possible read error: a much larger clone is one base away. For TCR beta, libraries came from iRepertoire HTBI primers and Arm-PCR of CDR3 regions. TCRdb processed the multiplex PCR reads anew with MiXCR; each CDR3 protein has one entry. Counted here are about 540,000 distinct CDR3 sequences, 13% occurring once; the ten biggest clones make up approximately 9.3%. This record belongs to a study of regulatory T cells in long-lasting Graves disease. The CDR3 has 12 residues. Germline CDR1 is SQVTM and CDR2 is ANQGSEA. Trimming took off 7 bases at V and 10 bases at J, with 17 bases between the two ends. The time point: newly diagnosed GD, antithyroid drugs for less than 3 months. RNA isolated from PBMCs was used to make the TCR library. The sample also formed part of further work on T cells in Graves' hyperthyroidism and ophthalmopathy.

The chain uses TRBV29-1 and TRBJ2-1; D is unresolved. Sequencing used peripheral blood mononuclear cells (PBMCs), obtained at new diagnosis, from a patient treated with antithyroid drugs. The clonotype comes from a young man with Graves disease. The chain's CDR3 is CSAEAANYEQFF. Here the CDR3 DNA reads TGCAGCGCTGAGGCAGCGAACTACGAGCAGTTCTTC.